Sequencing of this T cell receptor beta chain was carried out in a study of T-cell reconstitution after alpha-beta-depleted transplantation in children (dated by TCRdb to the mid-2010s). In the study overall: The study quantitatively tracked T-cell immune reconstitution after TCRalphabeta/CD19-depleted allogeneic hematopoietic cell transplantation in children using TCR repertoire profiling.

The sample holds many counts of this clonotype. Its antigen specificity is not known. No quality values exist for individual bases; no much larger clone is one base distant. Receptor libraries were prepared by PCR. The sequencer was an Illumina HiSeq 2500. Molecular barcoding was employed in the preparation of TCR libraries, with unique molecular identifiers being used to normalize TCRbeta repertoire quantification. The raw public reads went through TCRdb reprocessing: fastp at Q25, MiXCR clone calling, in-frame beta chains kept. Rows matching on CDR3 protein sequence are summarized as one entry with the most common DNA and genes. This sample holds approximately 270,000 distinct CDR3 sequences; more than 9% were observed only once. Clones ranked in the top ten supply about 9.4% of the sample. Taken from cysteine to phenylalanine, the CDR3 has 14 residues. The only DNA kept is the CDR3, 42 bases in frame from the first base. Looking up the germline V gene yields CDR1 SQVTM and CDR2 ANQGSEA. The trim is 4 bases for V and 1 base for J, with a gap of 13 bases between the germline ends.

Source: PBMCs from the stem cell graft donor, taken from the stem cell graft. The V gene is TRBV29-1 and the J gene is TRBJ1-1; the best D guess is TRBD1, with 6 bases matching. The TCR comes from a human donor who donated a stem cell graft to a child with SCID. The CDR3 reads CSVARGASNTEAFF. The DNA is as follows: TGCAGCGTTGCGAGGGGGGCATCGAACACTGAAGCTTTCTTT.